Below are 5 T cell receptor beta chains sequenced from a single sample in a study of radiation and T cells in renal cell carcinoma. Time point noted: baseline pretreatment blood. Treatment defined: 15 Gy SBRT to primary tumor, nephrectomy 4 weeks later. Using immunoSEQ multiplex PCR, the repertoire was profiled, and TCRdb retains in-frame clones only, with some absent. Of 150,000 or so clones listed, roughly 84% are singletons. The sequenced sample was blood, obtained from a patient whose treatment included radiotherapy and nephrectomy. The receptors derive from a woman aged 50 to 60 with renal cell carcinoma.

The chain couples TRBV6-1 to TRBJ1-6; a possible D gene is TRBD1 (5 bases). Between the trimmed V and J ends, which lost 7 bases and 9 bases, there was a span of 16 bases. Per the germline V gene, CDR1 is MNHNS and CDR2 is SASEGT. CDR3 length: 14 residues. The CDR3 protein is CASIKGGVRSPLHF. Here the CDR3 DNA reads TGTGCCAGCATCAAAGGAGGGGTACGTTCACCCCTCCACTTT.

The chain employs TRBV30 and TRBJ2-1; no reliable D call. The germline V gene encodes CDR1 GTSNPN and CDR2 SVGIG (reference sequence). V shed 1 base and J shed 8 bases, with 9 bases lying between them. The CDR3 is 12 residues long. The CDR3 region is CAWSGNRYEQFF. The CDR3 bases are TGTGCCTGGAGTGGAAACCGTTATGAGCAGTTCTTC.

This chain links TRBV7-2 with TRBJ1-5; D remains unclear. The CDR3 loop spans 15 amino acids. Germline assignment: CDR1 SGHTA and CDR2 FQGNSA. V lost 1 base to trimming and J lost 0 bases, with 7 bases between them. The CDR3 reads CASSLVTDSNQPQHF. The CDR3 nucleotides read TGTGCCAGCAGCTTAGTTACAGATAGCAATCAGCCCCAGCATTTT.

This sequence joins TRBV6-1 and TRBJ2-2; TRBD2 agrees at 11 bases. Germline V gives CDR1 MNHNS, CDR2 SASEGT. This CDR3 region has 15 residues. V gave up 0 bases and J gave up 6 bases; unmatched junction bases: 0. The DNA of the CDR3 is TGTGCCAGCAGTGAAGCTAGCGGGGGGGCCGGGGAGCTGTTTTTT. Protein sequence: CASSEASGGAGELFF.

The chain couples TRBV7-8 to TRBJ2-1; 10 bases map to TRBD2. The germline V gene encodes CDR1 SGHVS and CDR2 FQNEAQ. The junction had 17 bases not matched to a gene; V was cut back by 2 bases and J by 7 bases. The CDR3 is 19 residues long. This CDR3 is CASSLSPGVQLAGRNEQFF. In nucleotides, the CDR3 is TGTGCCAGCAGCTTATCCCCGGGTGTCCAACTAGCGGGGAGAAATGAGCAGTTCTTC.